This T cell receptor (beta chain) was captured by sequencing in a study of blood T cell repertoires in COVID-19. Study in general: Sites in the United States, Italy and Spain provided acute and convalescent COVID-19 samples.

Original data processing: Counts of nucleated cells, estimated from reference gene primer amplification, were obtained. The protocol was immunoSEQ multiplex PCR, while the TCRdb copy is restricted to in-frame clones and leaves out a portion. V and J calls and clone size are those listed in that table; D and trimming were worked out from the DNA. The sample yields around 340,000 clones, 86% seen once. V was pared by 4 bases and J by 2 bases, with 8 bases between. This CDR3 has 13 amino acids. The germline CDR1 and CDR2 sequences are LGHDT and YNNKEL (reference sequence). A Seattle source enrolled patients during active infection and followed them longitudinally.

This chain links TRBV3-1 (or the pseudogene TRBV3-2) with TRBJ2-5; weak D call: TRBD1 (5 bases). The clonotype was recovered from a woman in her fifties or sixties with COVID-19, enrolled during active disease. Material: peripheral blood. CDR3 sequence: CASSRQKQETQYF. The CDR3 DNA is TGTGCCAGCAGCCGACAGAAGCAAGAGACCCAGTACTTC.